This TCR beta chain was observed in a study of T cell changes during pregnancy in multiple sclerosis. V lost 7 bases, J lost 2 bases, and 4 bases stayed unmatched. The CDR3 totals 14 residues. The germline V gene has CDR1 MNHEY and CDR2 SMNVEV (reference sequence). The table came from immunoSEQ multiplex PCR; TCRdb's copy has only in-frame clones and leaves some out. The data hold approximately 130,000 clones, with around 95% observed a single time. The chain has TRBV27 and TRBJ2-3; 9 bases are a match to TRBD2. The receptor's source is a female donor with multiple sclerosis, enrolled in a pregnancy study. The sample consisted of peripheral blood, taken after pregnancy. The CDR3 sequence is CASNLAGTTDTQYF. Written as DNA, the CDR3 is TGTGCCAGCAATCTAGCGGGGACCACAGATACGCAGTATTTT.